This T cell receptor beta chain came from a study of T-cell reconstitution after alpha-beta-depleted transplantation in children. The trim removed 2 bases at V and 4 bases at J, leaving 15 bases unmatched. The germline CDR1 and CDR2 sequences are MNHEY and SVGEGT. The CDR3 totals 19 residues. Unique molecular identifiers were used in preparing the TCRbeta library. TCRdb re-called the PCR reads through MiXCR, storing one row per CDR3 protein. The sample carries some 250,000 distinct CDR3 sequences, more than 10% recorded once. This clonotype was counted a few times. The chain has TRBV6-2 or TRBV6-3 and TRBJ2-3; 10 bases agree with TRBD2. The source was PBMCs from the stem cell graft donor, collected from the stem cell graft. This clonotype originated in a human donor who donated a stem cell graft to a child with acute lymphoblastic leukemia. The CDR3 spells CASSYPGLAETADADTQYF. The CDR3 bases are TGTGCCAGCAGTTACCCCGGACTAGCGGAGACAGCAGACGCAGATACGCAGTATTTT.